This T cell receptor beta chain was recorded in a study of T cells in Graves' hyperthyroidism and ophthalmopathy. Across the whole study: The authors collected peripheral blood at initial diagnosis, before any treatment.

Subjects with ophthalmopathy showed a Clinical Activity Score no lower than 3, a NOSPECS grade no lower than 4, and a duration shorter than 3 months. A patient was excluded if there was uncontrolled infection, other autoimmune disease, pregnancy or lactation. The authors took PBMCs from 8.5 to 10 ml fresh peripheral blood. This CDR3 is built from 14 residues. Germline V gives CDR1 MGHDK, CDR2 SYGVNS. Trimming stripped 4 bases from V and 7 bases from J, with 16 bases between. The CDR3 regions of TCR beta were amplified from RNA transcripts. First-round RT-PCR of the TCR CDR3 relied on the HTBI primer set. Via MiXCR, TCRdb re-called the multiplex PCR reads, giving one row per CDR3 protein. The repertoire holds around 350,000 distinct CDR3 sequences, about 14% seen once, with about 20% in the top ten.

The TCR sequence derives from a young woman with Graves' ophthalmopathy. The V gene is TRBV25-1, the J gene TRBJ1-1, with a weak D call TRBD1 (6 bases). Sequencing was performed on blood. The CDR3 protein is CASSVQGGISEAFF. The DNA for the CDR3 is TGTGCCAGCAGTGTACAAGGGGGTATAAGTGAAGCTTTCTTT.